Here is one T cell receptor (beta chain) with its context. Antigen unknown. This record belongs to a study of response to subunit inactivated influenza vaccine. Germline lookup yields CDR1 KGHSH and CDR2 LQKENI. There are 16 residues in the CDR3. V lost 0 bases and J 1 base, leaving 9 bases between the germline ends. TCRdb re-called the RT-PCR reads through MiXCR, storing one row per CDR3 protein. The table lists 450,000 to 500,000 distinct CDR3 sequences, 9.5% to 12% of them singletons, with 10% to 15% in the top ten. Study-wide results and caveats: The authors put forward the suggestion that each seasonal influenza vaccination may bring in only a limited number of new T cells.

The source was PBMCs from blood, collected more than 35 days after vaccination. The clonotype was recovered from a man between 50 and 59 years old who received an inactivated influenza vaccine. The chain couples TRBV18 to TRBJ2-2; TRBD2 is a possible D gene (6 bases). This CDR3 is CASSPPEGRNTGELFF. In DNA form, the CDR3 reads TGTGCCAGCTCACCACCGGAGGGTCGGAACACCGGGGAGCTGTTTTTT.